The clone carrying this T cell receptor (beta chain) has a handful of counts. Its antigen is undetermined. Time point noted: healthy volunteer bleed at 6 weeks. Unfractionated whole blood was the source from which total RNA was extracted. This sample stems from a study of human T cells and chemical hapten exposure. Study-level results: No shift was seen in TCRs above 1 in 1000 frequency with DPC sensitization.

The library gave individual cDNA molecules unique molecular identifiers. Original data processing: Per sample, the median was 95,638 TCRs, with values from around 25,000 to 690,000. TCRdb reprocessed the RACE reads with MiXCR, giving one entry per CDR3 protein. TCRdb's processing, not the authors', yielded these V and J calls. The profile shows about 80,000 distinct CDR3 sequences, around 9.4% of them singletons. Germline lookup yields CDR1 LGHNA and CDR2 YNFKEQ. J gave up 4 bases and V 2 bases, and 6 bases lay outside the gene matches. The CDR3 runs to 16 residues. This TCR was recovered from a female donor in good health. Some clones in this sample may be carry-over from other donors' samples. Sample: whole blood. The V gene is TRBV4-2, the J gene TRBJ2-3, with 10 bases fitting TRBD2. The CDR3 DNA is TGTGCCAGCAGCCAACCTAGCGGGGGTCTCTCAGATACGCAGTATTTT. Translation: CASSQPSGGLSDTQYF.